This is a list of T cell receptor beta chains from one sample in a study of OX40 agonist ivuxolimab in advanced cancers. TCRdb keeps only in-frame clones here, not all; method: immunoSEQ multiplex PCR. This sample yields around 70,000 clones, of which approximately 80% are seen a single time; over 0.95% belongs to the top ten. The sequenced sample was CD4+ or CD8+ T cells sorted from blood, obtained in a trial of the OX40 agonist ivuxolimab. The receptors derive from an adult with an advanced solid tumor such as melanoma, head and neck, liver or kidney cancer. Both conserved end residues are part of each CDR3. The D gene is left open where the match is weak. Where a row states a size, it is once, few, many or the class of an expanded clone; other rows omit it.

V gene,clone size,D gene,J gene,CDR3 protein,CDR3 DNA
TRBV5-1,once,.,TRBJ2-5,CASSSLGSSQETQYF,TGCGCCAGCAGCTCCCTGGGATCGAGCCAAGAGACCCAGTACTTC
TRBV5-6,.,.,TRBJ1-6,CASSPMVGVGGYNSPLHF,TGTGCCAGCAGCCCAATGGTGGGGGTAGGTGGTTATAATTCACCCCTCCACTTT
TRBV7-2,.,TRBD1,TRBJ1-2,CASSPGTAYGYTF,TGTGCCAGCAGCCCTGGGACAGCTTATGGCTACACCTTC
TRBV7-8,.,.,TRBJ1-1,CASSLRTGNTEAFF,TGTGCCAGCAGCTTGCGAACAGGGAACACTGAAGCTTTCTTT
TRBV5-3,once,TRBD1,TRBJ1-4,CARSVRDRGKGCTNEKLFF,TGTGCCAGAAGCGTTAGGGACAGGGGTAAGGGGTGCACTAATGAAAAACTGTTTTTT
TRBV7-8,few,.,TRBJ1-2,CASSLGGLYGYTF,TGTGCCAGCAGCTTAGGGGGCCTCTATGGCTACACCTTC
TRBV2,few,.,TRBJ2-7,CASGQGPYEQYF,TGTGCCAGCGGGCAGGGACCCTACGAGCAGTACTTC
TRBV10-3,once,TRBD2,TRBJ2-1,CAIRDSGGAEIEQFF,TGTGCCATCAGAGATAGCGGGGGGGCCGAGATTGAGCAGTTCTTC
TRBV5-1,.,TRBD1,TRBJ2-3,CASSLAAGGTDTQYF,TGCGCCAGCAGCTTGGCCGCAGGGGGTACAGATACGCAGTATTTT
TRBV6-5,.,.,TRBJ1-4,CASSYSGGPNEKLFF,TGTGCCAGCAGTTACAGCGGGGGCCCCAATGAAAAACTGTTTTTT
TRBV11-3,.,TRBD2,TRBJ2-5,CASSTGLAETQYF,TGTGCCAGCAGCACGGGACTAGCGGAGACCCAGTACTTC
TRBV29-1,.,.,TRBJ2-1,CSVGGEGGSYNEQFF,TGCAGCGTTGGGGGCGAAGGGGGCTCCTACAATGAGCAGTTCTTC
TRBV27,.,.,TRBJ2-1,CATRDQGSYNEQFF,TGTGCCACCAGAGATCAGGGGTCCTACAATGAGCAGTTCTTC
TRBV5-1,.,.,TRBJ2-7,CASSLGTDSYEQYF,TGCGCCAGCAGCTTGGGGACAGACTCCTACGAGCAGTACTTC
TRBV7-2,.,.,TRBJ1-6,CASSFNQFNSPLHF,TGTGCCAGCAGCTTTAACCAATTCAATTCACCCCTCCACTTT
TRBV29-1,.,.,TRBJ1-1,CSVARGDTEAFF,TGCAGCGTTGCGAGGGGGGACACTGAAGCTTTCTTT
TRBV27,.,TRBD2,TRBJ2-7,CASSLSSRLAGGNEPYF,TGTGCCAGCAGTTTATCGTCCCGACTAGCGGGGGGTAACGAACCGTACTTC
TRBV6-5,.,.,TRBJ1-2,CASSYSAQGDNYGYTF,TGTGCCAGCAGTTACTCGGCCCAGGGAGATAACTATGGCTACACCTTC
TRBV5-1,.,.,TRBJ1-4,CASSLAQLNEKLFF,TGCGCCAGCAGCTTGGCCCAGCTTAATGAAAAACTGTTTTTT
TRBV19,.,.,TRBJ1-1,CATKQGSSEAFF,TGTGCCACCAAACAGGGCTCCTCTGAAGCTTTCTTT
TRBV29-1,.,TRBD1,TRBJ2-7,CSARGQGSRYEQYF,TGCAGCGCTAGGGGACAGGGATCGCGCTACGAGCAGTACTTC
TRBV29-1,.,TRBD1,TRBJ2-7,CSVVPGQGTYEQYF,TGCAGCGTTGTCCCGGGACAGGGTACCTACGAGCAGTACTTC
TRBV7-2,once,.,TRBJ1-2,CASSLDGGPHGYTF,TGTGCCAGCAGCTTAGATGGGGGGCCCCATGGCTACACCTTC
TRBV5-4,.,.,TRBJ2-5,CASSLTGAGETQYF,TGTGCCAGCAGCTTGACAGGGGCGGGGGAGACCCAGTACTTC
TRBV10-3,.,.,TRBJ1-5,CAIAAYSNQPQHF,TGTGCCATCGCGGCTTATAGCAATCAGCCCCAGCATTTT
TRBV19,few,.,TRBJ1-5,CASSLAGPQHF,TGTGCCAGTAGCCTCGCGGGTCCCCAGCATTTT
TRBV6-5,.,.,TRBJ2-1,CASRPPGRYNEQFF,TGTGCCAGCAGACCTCCGGGACGATACAATGAGCAGTTCTTC
TRBV29-1,.,.,TRBJ2-1,CSTDTYNEQFF,TGCAGCACCGACACCTATAATGAGCAGTTCTTC
TRBV4-3,once,.,TRBJ1-1,CASSQQIGGGTEAFF,TGCGCCAGCAGCCAACAGATAGGGGGAGGGACTGAAGCTTTCTTT
TRBV4-3,.,.,TRBJ1-1,CASSQGRGRTEAFF,TGCGCCAGCAGCCAAGGACGGGGGAGGACTGAAGCTTTCTTT
TRBV7-3,.,.,TRBJ1-6,CASSTGTAISPLHF,TGTGCCAGCAGCACCGGGACTGCCATTTCACCCCTCCACTTT
TRBV7-2,.,TRBD1,TRBJ1-2,CASSPLTGGSYGYTF,TGTGCCAGCAGCCCACTGACAGGGGGCTCTTATGGCTACACCTTC
TRBV18,once,.,TRBJ1-1,CASSPVRLVRYTEAFF,TGTGCCAGCTCACCGGTTCGTCTCGTGAGGTACACTGAAGCTTTCTTT
TRBV7-2,.,.,TRBJ1-4,CASRAGPATNEKLFF,TGTGCCAGCAGAGCAGGACCTGCAACTAATGAAAAACTGTTTTTT
TRBV19,few,.,TRBJ1-5,CATETFRGGGQPQHF,TGTGCCACCGAAACCTTCAGGGGCGGAGGTCAGCCCCAGCATTTT
TRBV6-1,.,.,TRBJ2-1,CASSIDWREQFF,TGTGCCAGCAGTATCGACTGGCGGGAGCAGTTCTTC
TRBV6-5,.,.,TRBJ1-6,CASSLQVLLNSPLHF,TGTGCCAGCAGTCTACAGGTCCTACTTAATTCACCCCTCCACTTT
TRBV27,.,TRBD1,TRBJ2-7,CASSLGQVSYEQYF,TGTGCCAGCAGTTTAGGACAGGTATCCTACGAGCAGTACTTC
TRBV29-1,.,TRBD1,TRBJ1-1,CSVERGQGAAEAFF,TGCAGCGTTGAAAGGGGACAGGGGGCCGCTGAAGCTTTCTTT
TRBV28,.,.,TRBJ2-1,CASSLVGVSYNEQFF,TGTGCCAGCAGTTTGGTCGGGGTATCCTACAATGAGCAGTTCTTC
TRBV19,.,TRBD1,TRBJ1-2,CASSIGPGQGLYGYTF,TGTGCCAGTAGTATCGGACCGGGACAGGGCCTCTATGGCTACACCTTC
TRBV6-5,.,TRBD2,TRBJ2-1,CASSYVAGGHNEQFF,TGTGCCAGCAGTTACGTGGCGGGGGGCCACAATGAGCAGTTCTTC
TRBV12-5,few,TRBD1,TRBJ1-3,CASGLVRGRDGNTIYF,TGTGCTAGTGGTTTGGTAAGGGGGCGCGACGGAAACACCATATATTTT
TRBV19,.,.,TRBJ1-5,CASSSMWSNQPQHF,TGTGCCAGTAGTTCCATGTGGAGCAATCAGCCCCAGCATTTT
TRBV18,.,.,TRBJ1-3,CASSPELGRAVNTIYF,TGTGCCAGCTCACCGGAACTCGGGAGGGCGGTAAACACCATATATTTT
TRBV10-3,once,TRBD2,TRBJ2-3,CAISPPGGGSTDTQYF,TGTGCCATCAGTCCCCCGGGGGGGGGTAGCACAGATACGCAGTATTTT
TRBV15,.,.,TRBJ1-2,CATSRDNGGLGYTF,TGTGCCACCAGCAGAGATAATGGGGGGCTCGGCTACACCTTC
TRBV5-1,.,.,TRBJ1-1,CASSLQGSTEAFF,TGCGCCAGCAGCTTACAGGGTTCCACTGAAGCTTTCTTT
TRBV18,.,.,TRBJ1-2,CASSQPPREDGYTF,TGTGCCAGCTCACAGCCGCCACGGGAGGATGGCTACACCTTC
TRBV5-8,.,.,TRBJ2-3,CASEKGWSTSDTQYF,TGTGCCAGCGAAAAGGGGTGGTCTACTTCAGATACGCAGTATTTT
TRBV5-1,.,.,TRBJ1-2,CASSLAAEFGGYTF,TGCGCCAGCAGCTTAGCAGCGGAGTTCGGTGGCTACACCTTC
TRBV11-3,.,.,TRBJ2-3,CASSSGRSEITDTQYF,TGTGCCAGCAGCTCGGGGCGGAGCGAAATCACAGATACGCAGTATTTT
TRBV5-4,.,TRBD1,TRBJ1-1,CASSLGGGATEAFF,TGTGCCAGCAGCTTGGGAGGGGGCGCGACTGAAGCTTTCTTT